The 3 T cell receptor beta chains given below trace back to one sample, sequenced in a study of blood T cell repertoires in COVID-19. Here immunoSEQ multiplex PCR was the method, and the copy in TCRdb shows in-frame clones only, minus some. The sample holds around 210,000 clones; under 90% are singletons and the top ten take 7.8%. The sequenced sample consisted of peripheral blood. The receptors shown here come from an elderly woman with COVID-19, enrolled during active disease.

This clone was detected a few times. The rearrangement uses TRBV5-6 and TRBJ2-7, with 7 nucleotides matching TRBD1. The CDR3 contains 15 residues. CDR1 and CDR2 from the germline V gene are SGHDT and YYEEEE. Trimming removed 0 bases from V and 1 base from J; junction bases left unmatched: 4. The CDR3 nucleotides are TGTGCCAGCAGCTTGGTCCAGGGGGTTTCCTACGAGCAGTACTTC. The encoded protein is CASSLVQGVSYEQYF.

The chain has TRBV5-1 and TRBJ2-1; D not certain. The length of the CDR3 is 14 residues. V lost 1 base to trimming and J lost 3 bases, with 8 bases between them. CDR1 and CDR2 (germline): SGHRS, YFSETQ. The CDR3 loop reads CASSLPTSYNEQFF. DNA for the CDR3: TGCGCCAGCAGCTTGCCCACAAGCTACAATGAGCAGTTCTTC. The full variable domain, its missing parts supplied by reference TRBV5-1 and TRBJ2-1, is KAGVTQTPRYLIKTRGQQVTLSCSPISGHRSVSWYQQTPGQGLQFLFEYFSETQRNKGNFPGRFSGRQFSNSRSEMNVSTLELGDSALYLCASSLPTSYNEQFFGPGTRLTVL.

This chain connects TRBV2 to TRBJ2-7; 8 bases map to TRBD1. Trimming took 6 bases from V and 3 from J; bases not matched to a gene: 7. CDR3 length: 14 amino acids. The V gene's germline CDR1 is SNHLY and CDR2 FYNNEI. The CDR3 protein is CASSPGTGNYEQYF. DNA for the CDR3: TGTGCCAGCAGCCCCGGGACAGGAAACTACGAGCAGTACTTC.